The entry below gives a single T cell receptor (beta chain) sequence along with its context. Antigen specificity is unknown. The data derive from a study of T cell repertoires in cytomegalovirus infection. Study-wide context: TCR beta signatures that were public indicated CMV infection and matching HLA type.

Overall study findings and caveats: Summed frequency of shared TCR beta families picked out CMV carriers who also had the relevant HLA.

The CDR3 is 22 amino acids. Germline assignment: CDR1 MNHEY and CDR2 SVGAGI. Trimming at V came to 0 bases and at J to 5 bases, leaving 25 bases not matched to a gene. TCRdb processed the reads anew with MiXCR; each CDR3 protein has one entry. The repertoire has roughly 920,000 distinct CDR3 sequences, 25% to 40% of them found once; the top ten carry around 15%. The specimen comprised cultured CD8+ T cells from PBMCs, sampled from culture after CMV antigen stimulation. The TCR comes from a human donor in good health (CMV status not recorded). Some clones in this sample may be carry-over from other donors' samples. The chain recombines TRBV6-5 with TRBJ2-1; 7 nucleotides agree with TRBD2. The CDR3 reads CASSYSILATPGHRTRDNEQFF. For the CDR3, the DNA is TGTGCCAGCAGTTACTCGATATTAGCTACCCCAGGTCATCGGACTAGAGACAATGAGCAGTTCTTC.